A single T cell receptor beta chain is shown here with its context. Its matching antigen is unknown. Sequenced by immunoSEQ multiplex PCR; TCRdb stores in-frame clones only, minus some. Among approximately 150,000 clones listed, about 91% were seen once. The data were taken from a study of T cell responses to AZD1222 COVID-19 vaccine. General observations from the study: Two doses of AZD1222 preceded a rise in Spike-specific TCR breadth and depth.

This TCR was recovered from an adult in good health. Sequencing was performed on peripheral blood, taken on day 0 of AZD1222 vaccination.

This CDR3 is CASSTGDSVSTDTQYF. CDR3 coding DNA: TGTGCCAGCAGCACCGGGGACAGCGTGAGCACAGATACGCAGTATTTT. The genes are TRBV21-1 and TRBJ2-3; the table's D call TRBD1 went unverified against the DNA. TRBV21-1 is a pseudogene. The CDR3 has 16 amino acids.